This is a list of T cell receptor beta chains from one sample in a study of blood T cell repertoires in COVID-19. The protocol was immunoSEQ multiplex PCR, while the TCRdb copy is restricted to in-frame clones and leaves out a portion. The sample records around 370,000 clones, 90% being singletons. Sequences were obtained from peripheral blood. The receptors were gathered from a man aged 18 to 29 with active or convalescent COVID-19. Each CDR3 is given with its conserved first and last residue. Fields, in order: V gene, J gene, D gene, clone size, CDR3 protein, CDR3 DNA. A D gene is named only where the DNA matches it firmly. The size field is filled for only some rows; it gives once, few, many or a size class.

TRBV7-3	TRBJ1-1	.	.	CASRRDWNTEAFF	TGTGCCAGCCGGCGGGACTGGAACACTGAAGCTTTCTTT
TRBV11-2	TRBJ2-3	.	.	CASSFPRLDTQYF	TGTGCCAGCAGCTTCCCCAGACTTGATACGCAGTATTTT
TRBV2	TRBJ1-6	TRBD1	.	CASSWTGQSPLHF	TGTGCCAGCAGTTGGACAGGACAGTCACCCCTCCACTTT
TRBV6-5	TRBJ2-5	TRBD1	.	CASRDTGVQETQYF	TGTGCCAGCAGGGATACAGGGGTCCAAGAGACCCAGTACTTC
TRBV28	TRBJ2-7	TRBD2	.	CASSFERDLYEQYF	TGTGCCAGCAGTTTTGAGCGGGACCTCTACGAGCAGTACTTC
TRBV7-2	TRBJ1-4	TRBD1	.	CASSLILKQGVKLFF	TGTGCCAGCAGCCTTATCCTGAAACAGGGGGTAAAACTGTTTTTT
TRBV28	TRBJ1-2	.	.	CASSRRSENGYTF	TGTGCCAGCAGTCGACGTTCGGAGAATGGCTACACCTTC
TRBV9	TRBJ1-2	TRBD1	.	CASSAGTGSYGYTF	TGTGCCAGCAGCGCCGGGACAGGGAGCTATGGCTACACCTTC
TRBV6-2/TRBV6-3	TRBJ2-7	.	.	CASSPRVGVVYEQYF	TGTGCCAGCAGTCCCAGGGTTGGTGTTGTCTACGAGCAGTACTTC
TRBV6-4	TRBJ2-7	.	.	CASSDVGSGEQYF	TGTGCCAGCAGTGACGTTGGCTCGGGAGAGCAGTACTTC
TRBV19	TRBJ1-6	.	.	CASSHGQIYNSPLHF	TGTGCCAGTAGTCATGGACAGATCTATAATTCACCCCTCCACTTT
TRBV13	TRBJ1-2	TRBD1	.	CASSLADRNYGYTF	TGTGCCAGCAGCTTAGCGGACAGGAACTATGGCTACACCTTC
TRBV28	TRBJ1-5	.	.	CASSAHGPRGPQHF	TGTGCCAGCAGTGCCCACGGGCCTCGGGGGCCCCAGCATTTT
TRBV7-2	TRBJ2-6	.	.	CASSLRGAGANVLTF	TGTGCCAGCAGCTTACGCGGGGCTGGGGCCAACGTGCTGACTTTC
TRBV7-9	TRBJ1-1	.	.	CASSSTGRGVNTEAFF	TGTGCCAGCAGCTCCACAGGGAGGGGGGTGAACACTGAAGCTTTCTTT
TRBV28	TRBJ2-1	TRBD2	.	CASSFTSAGGPSEQFF	TGTGCCAGCAGCTTCACCTCTGCGGGAGGGCCGAGTGAGCAGTTCTTC
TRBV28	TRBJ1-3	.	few	CASIEGTSSGNTIYF	TGTGCCAGCATTGAAGGGACAAGCTCTGGAAACACCATATATTTT
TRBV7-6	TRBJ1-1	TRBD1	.	CASSRQIARGANTEAFF	TGTGCCAGCAGCCGACAGATAGCCAGGGGGGCGAACACTGAAGCTTTCTTT
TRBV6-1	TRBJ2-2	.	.	CASRRDSANTGELFF	TGTGCCAGCAGGCGGGACAGCGCGAACACCGGGGAGCTGTTTTTT
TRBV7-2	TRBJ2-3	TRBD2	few	CASSLEIAGASGDTQYF	TGTGCCAGCAGCTTAGAAATAGCGGGAGCGTCGGGAGATACGCAGTATTTT
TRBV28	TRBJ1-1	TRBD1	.	CASSLRDRVKKGAFF	TGTGCCAGCAGTTTACGGGACAGGGTCAAAAAGGGGGCTTTCTTT
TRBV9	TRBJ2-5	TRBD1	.	CASSLGTVQETQYF	TGTGCCAGCAGCCTAGGGACAGTCCAAGAGACCCAGTACTTC
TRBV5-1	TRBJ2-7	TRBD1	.	CASGRDRSYEQYF	TGCGCCAGCGGCCGGGACAGATCCTACGAGCAGTACTTC
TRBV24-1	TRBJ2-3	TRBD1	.	CATSDFGQVSTDTQYF	TGTGCCACCAGTGATTTTGGACAGGTTAGCACAGATACGCAGTATTTT
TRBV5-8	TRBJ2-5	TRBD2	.	CASSRGDQETQYF	TGTGCCAGCAGCCGGGGGGACCAAGAGACCCAGTACTTC
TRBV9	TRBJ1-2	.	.	CASSVAQDEKGYGYTF	TGTGCCAGCAGCGTAGCACAGGATGAAAAGGGCTATGGCTACACCTTC
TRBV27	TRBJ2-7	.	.	CASSLAGSLGEQYF	TGTGCCAGCAGTTTAGCGGGGAGTCTGGGGGAGCAGTACTTC
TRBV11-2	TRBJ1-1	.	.	CASASLGPYTEAFF	TGTGCCAGCGCGAGTCTAGGTCCTTACACTGAAGCTTTCTTT
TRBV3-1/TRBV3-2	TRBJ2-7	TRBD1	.	CASSQETGASSYEQYF	TGTGCCAGCAGCCAGGAGACAGGGGCCAGCTCCTACGAGCAGTACTTC
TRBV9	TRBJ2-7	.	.	CASSSSSLGSYEQYF	TGTGCCAGCAGCTCCTCTTCTCTAGGCTCCTACGAGCAGTACTTC
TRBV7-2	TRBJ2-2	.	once	CASSLVPRVWDTGELFF	TGTGCCAGCAGCTTAGTGCCCAGGGTATGGGACACCGGGGAGCTGTTTTTT